This note documents a single TCR beta chain sequence. Clones were read by immunoSEQ multiplex PCR, and TCRdb kept only the in-frame ones, dropping some. The sample carries under 60,000 clones, 80% to 90% recorded once. This specimen comes from a study of PD-L1 blockade in urothelial cancer. Study-level background: About 90% of the roughly 29 patients were men who had bladder-origin urothelial cancer.

The CDR3 is 14 residues long. V shed 6 bases and J shed 5 bases, with 16 bases lying between them. Germline-derived CDR1 and CDR2 are ENHRY and SYGVKD. Time point meaning: pretreatment peripheral blood. Sample numbers ranged from 1 to 8 per patient, encompassing pretreatment and on-treatment collections. V and J are TRBV10-3 and TRBJ1-1; D may be TRBD1 (5 bases). The sequences come from PBMCs, collected around atezolizumab (anti-PD-L1) treatment. This clonotype was obtained from a man between 65 and 85 years old with urothelial cancer. The CDR3: CAIRGGGSETEAFF. The CDR3 DNA is TGTGCCATCAGGGGCGGGGGGTCGGAGACTGAAGCTTTCTTT.